This is a list of T cell receptor beta chains from one sample in a study of blood T cell repertoires in COVID-19. Assay used: immunoSEQ multiplex PCR; TCRdb lists only in-frame clones, some missing. The sample contains about 52,000 clones, around 81% of which appear only once. The specimen was peripheral blood. Receptor source: a woman at least 80 years old with COVID-19, enrolled during active disease. Each CDR3 is given with its conserved first and last residue. Fields, in order: CDR3 protein, CDR3 DNA, clone size, V gene, D gene, J gene. A D gene is named only where the DNA matches it firmly. Clone size appears in some rows only: once, few, many, or a class for an expanded clone.

CDR3 protein: CASSLLGGFDGYTF; CDR3 DNA: TGTGCCAGCTCACTATTGGGAGGGTTCGATGGCTACACCTTC; clone size: -; V gene: TRBV18; D gene: -; J gene: TRBJ1-2
CDR3 protein: CASSYGGVNQPQHF; CDR3 DNA: TGTGCCAGTAGTTACGGAGGAGTCAATCAGCCCCAGCATTTT; clone size: -; V gene: TRBV19; D gene: -; J gene: TRBJ1-5
CDR3 protein: CASSLDGQGRNTIYF; CDR3 DNA: TGTGCCAGCAGCTTAGATGGACAGGGGAGAAACACCATATATTTT; clone size: few; V gene: TRBV7-2; D gene: TRBD1; J gene: TRBJ1-3
CDR3 protein: CASSRQEGAGAFF; CDR3 DNA: TGTGCCAGCAGCAGACAGGAGGGGGCCGGTGCTTTCTTT; clone size: -; V gene: TRBV6-5; D gene: TRBD1; J gene: TRBJ1-1
CDR3 protein: CASIGQRGYTF; CDR3 DNA: TGTGCCAGCATTGGGCAGCGGGGCTACACCTTC; clone size: -; V gene: TRBV6-5; D gene: -; J gene: TRBJ1-2
CDR3 protein: CASSLDTLNYGYTF; CDR3 DNA: TGTGCCAGCAGCCTGGACACTCTGAACTATGGCTACACCTTC; clone size: -; V gene: TRBV14; D gene: -; J gene: TRBJ1-2
CDR3 protein: CASSYGFADYNEQFF; CDR3 DNA: TGTGCCAGCAGTTACGGGTTCGCGGACTACAATGAGCAGTTCTTC; clone size: -; V gene: TRBV6-5; D gene: -; J gene: TRBJ2-1
CDR3 protein: CASSPGQGAFEQYF; CDR3 DNA: TGTGCCAGCAGTCCCGGACAGGGGGCATTTGAGCAGTACTTC; clone size: few; V gene: TRBV27; D gene: TRBD1; J gene: TRBJ2-7
CDR3 protein: CASSPTGRDYGYTF; CDR3 DNA: TGTGCCAGCTCACCGACAGGTCGCGACTATGGCTACACCTTC; clone size: -; V gene: TRBV18; D gene: -; J gene: TRBJ1-2
CDR3 protein: CAWKLGSRGYTF; CDR3 DNA: TGTGCCTGGAAACTAGGGTCTCGGGGCTACACCTTC; clone size: -; V gene: TRBV30; D gene: -; J gene: TRBJ1-2
CDR3 protein: CASSERSGRPYNEQFF; CDR3 DNA: TGTGCCAGCAGTGAAAGGAGCGGGAGACCCTACAATGAGCAGTTCTTC; clone size: -; V gene: TRBV6-1; D gene: TRBD2; J gene: TRBJ2-1
CDR3 protein: CASSPNGEKLFF; CDR3 DNA: TGTGCCAGTAGCCCCAACGGTGAAAAACTGTTTTTT; clone size: -; V gene: TRBV19; D gene: -; J gene: TRBJ1-4
CDR3 protein: CASSQDRDLYSYEQYF; CDR3 DNA: TGCGCCAGCAGCCAAGACAGGGATCTCTACTCCTACGAGCAGTACTTC; clone size: -; V gene: TRBV4-1; D gene: -; J gene: TRBJ2-7
CDR3 protein: CASRPQGGVSNQPQHF; CDR3 DNA: TGTGCCAGTAGACCTCAGGGTGGTGTAAGCAATCAGCCCCAGCATTTT; clone size: -; V gene: TRBV19; D gene: -; J gene: TRBJ1-5
CDR3 protein: CASSPNPGNTEAFF; CDR3 DNA: TGCGCCAGCAGCCCTAATCCGGGGAACACTGAAGCTTTCTTT; clone size: -; V gene: TRBV4-1; D gene: -; J gene: TRBJ1-1
CDR3 protein: CASRTSDPGEQYF; CDR3 DNA: TGTGCCAGTCGGACTAGCGATCCGGGCGAGCAGTACTTC; clone size: -; V gene: TRBV10-3; D gene: TRBD2; J gene: TRBJ2-7
CDR3 protein: CASSPPLSRTGVRRSSYEQYF; CDR3 DNA: TGTGCCAGCAGCCCGCCGTTGTCAAGGACAGGGGTTCGGCGAAGCTCCTACGAGCAGTACTTC; clone size: -; V gene: TRBV27; D gene: TRBD1; J gene: TRBJ2-7
CDR3 protein: CASSGRGAYEQYF; CDR3 DNA: TGTGCCAGCTCAGGCAGGGGAGCCTACGAGCAGTACTTC; clone size: few; V gene: TRBV18; D gene: -; J gene: TRBJ2-7
CDR3 protein: CASTTAGTGAYEQYF; CDR3 DNA: TGTGCCAGCACTACGGCTGGGACAGGGGCCTACGAGCAGTACTTC; clone size: -; V gene: TRBV27; D gene: TRBD1; J gene: TRBJ2-7
CDR3 protein: CASSPSNGASGSRGEQYF; CDR3 DNA: TGTGCCAGCAGCCCAAGTAATGGGGCTAGCGGGAGTCGGGGAGAGCAGTACTTC; clone size: -; V gene: TRBV7-3; D gene: TRBD2; J gene: TRBJ2-7
CDR3 protein: CASGSGRGTDTQYF; CDR3 DNA: TGTGCCAGCGGTAGCGGGAGGGGCACAGATACGCAGTATTTT; clone size: once; V gene: TRBV6-5; D gene: TRBD2; J gene: TRBJ2-3
CDR3 protein: CASSTLAAYMDEQFF; CDR3 DNA: TGTGCCAGTAGTACCCTAGCGGCTTATATGGATGAGCAGTTCTTC; clone size: -; V gene: TRBV19; D gene: TRBD2; J gene: TRBJ2-1
CDR3 protein: CASSQALALAGVEQYF; CDR3 DNA: TGTGCCAGCAGCCAAGCACTGGCACTAGCGGGAGTCGAGCAGTACTTC; clone size: -; V gene: TRBV14; D gene: TRBD2; J gene: TRBJ2-7
CDR3 protein: CASSVGLASYNEQFF; CDR3 DNA: TGTGCCAGCAGCGTGGGACTAGCCAGCTACAATGAGCAGTTCTTC; clone size: -; V gene: TRBV9; D gene: TRBD2; J gene: TRBJ2-1
CDR3 protein: CASRPGQEKVQYF; CDR3 DNA: TGTGCCAGCAGACCTGGACAGGAGAAGGTGCAGTACTTC; clone size: -; V gene: TRBV12-3/TRBV12-4; D gene: TRBD1; J gene: TRBJ2-7
CDR3 protein: CASSPPLLSENEQYF; CDR3 DNA: TGTGCCAGCTCACCACCGTTACTTAGTGAGAACGAGCAGTACTTC; clone size: -; V gene: TRBV18; D gene: -; J gene: TRBJ2-7
CDR3 protein: CASSRLAGNNEQFF; CDR3 DNA: TGTGCCAGCAGCCGACTAGCGGGAAACAATGAGCAGTTCTTC; clone size: -; V gene: TRBV6-5; D gene: TRBD2; J gene: TRBJ2-1
CDR3 protein: CASSAQWNTEAFF; CDR3 DNA: TGTGCCAGCAGCGCCCAGTGGAACACTGAAGCTTTCTTT; clone size: -; V gene: TRBV6-4; D gene: -; J gene: TRBJ1-1
CDR3 protein: CATSRGVESDEQYF; CDR3 DNA: TGTGCCACCAGCAGAGGAGTTGAGAGCGACGAGCAGTACTTC; clone size: -; V gene: TRBV15; D gene: -; J gene: TRBJ2-7
CDR3 protein: CASNVRSAGVHNEQFF; CDR3 DNA: TGTGCCAGCAACGTCCGTTCCGCGGGAGTCCACAATGAGCAGTTCTTC; clone size: -; V gene: TRBV7-9; D gene: TRBD2; J gene: TRBJ2-1
CDR3 protein: CASSYSINRLNTEAFF; CDR3 DNA: TGTGCCAGCAGTTACTCGATTAACAGATTGAACACTGAAGCTTTCTTT; clone size: -; V gene: TRBV6-5; D gene: -; J gene: TRBJ1-1
CDR3 protein: CAIAAGTGDNGYTF; CDR3 DNA: TGTGCCATCGCCGCCGGGACAGGGGATAATGGCTACACCTTC; clone size: -; V gene: TRBV10-3; D gene: TRBD1; J gene: TRBJ1-2
CDR3 protein: CASSLNVPGVTGELFF; CDR3 DNA: TGTGCCAGCAGCTTAAATGTGCCAGGGGTCACCGGGGAGCTGTTTTTT; clone size: -; V gene: TRBV7-3; D gene: -; J gene: TRBJ2-2
CDR3 protein: CAWKLAGVNEQFF; CDR3 DNA: TGTGCCTGGAAACTAGCGGGAGTCAATGAGCAGTTCTTC; clone size: -; V gene: TRBV30; D gene: TRBD2; J gene: TRBJ2-1
CDR3 protein: CASSLSPGDPSGNTIYF; CDR3 DNA: TGTGCCAGCAGCTTAAGTCCGGGAGACCCCTCTGGAAACACCATATATTTT; clone size: -; V gene: TRBV7-3; D gene: -; J gene: TRBJ1-3
CDR3 protein: CASSLGRVNSPLHF; CDR3 DNA: TGTGCCAGCAGTTTAGGCAGGGTTAATTCACCCCTCCACTTT; clone size: -; V gene: TRBV27; D gene: -; J gene: TRBJ1-6
CDR3 protein: CASSLVTLAGGHEQFF; CDR3 DNA: TGTGCCAGCAGCTTAGTTACGCTAGCGGGAGGACATGAGCAGTTCTTC; clone size: -; V gene: TRBV7-8; D gene: TRBD2; J gene: TRBJ2-1
CDR3 protein: CASSDRPRANEKLFF; CDR3 DNA: TGTGCCAGCAGTGACCGTCCCCGGGCTAATGAAAAACTGTTTTTT; clone size: few; V gene: TRBV6-1; D gene: -; J gene: TRBJ1-4
CDR3 protein: CASSQGDGRADTQYF; CDR3 DNA: TGTGCCAGCAGCCAAGGGGACGGGAGGGCCGATACGCAGTATTTT; clone size: -; V gene: TRBV3-1/TRBV3-2; D gene: TRBD2; J gene: TRBJ2-3
CDR3 protein: CASSISGTSGNTIYF; CDR3 DNA: TGCGCCAGCAGTATTTCCGGGACATCTGGAAACACCATATATTTT; clone size: -; V gene: TRBV10-2; D gene: -; J gene: TRBJ1-3
CDR3 protein: CASSRGNQPQHF; CDR3 DNA: TGTGCCAGTAGTCGCGGAAATCAGCCCCAGCATTTT; clone size: -; V gene: TRBV19; D gene: -; J gene: TRBJ1-5
CDR3 protein: CASSQDRTGGYQPQHF; CDR3 DNA: TGTGCCAGCAGCCAAGATCGGACAGGGGGCTATCAGCCCCAGCATTTT; clone size: -; V gene: TRBV4-2; D gene: TRBD1; J gene: TRBJ1-5
CDR3 protein: CASSSLGNEQFF; CDR3 DNA: TGTGCCAGCAGCTCCCTAGGCAATGAGCAGTTCTTC; clone size: -; V gene: TRBV5-6; D gene: -; J gene: TRBJ2-1